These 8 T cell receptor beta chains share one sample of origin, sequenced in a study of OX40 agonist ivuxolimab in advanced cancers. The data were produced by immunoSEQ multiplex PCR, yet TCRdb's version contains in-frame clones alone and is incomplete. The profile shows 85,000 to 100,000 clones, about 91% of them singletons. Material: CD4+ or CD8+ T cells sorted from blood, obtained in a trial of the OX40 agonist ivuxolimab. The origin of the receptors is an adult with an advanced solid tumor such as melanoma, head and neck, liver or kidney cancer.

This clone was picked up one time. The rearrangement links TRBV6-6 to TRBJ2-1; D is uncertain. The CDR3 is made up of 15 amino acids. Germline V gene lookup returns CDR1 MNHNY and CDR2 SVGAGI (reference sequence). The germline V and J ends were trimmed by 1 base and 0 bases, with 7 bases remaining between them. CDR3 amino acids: CASSYLDFSYNEQFF. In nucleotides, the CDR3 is TGTGCCAGCAGTTACTTAGACTTCTCCTACAATGAGCAGTTCTTC.

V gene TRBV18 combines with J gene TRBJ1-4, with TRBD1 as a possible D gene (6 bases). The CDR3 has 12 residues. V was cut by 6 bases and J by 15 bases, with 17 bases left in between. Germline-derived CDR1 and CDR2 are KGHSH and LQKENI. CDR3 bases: TGTGCCAGCTCGTCAACAGGGACCGTCTTGTTTTTT. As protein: CASSSTGTVLFF.

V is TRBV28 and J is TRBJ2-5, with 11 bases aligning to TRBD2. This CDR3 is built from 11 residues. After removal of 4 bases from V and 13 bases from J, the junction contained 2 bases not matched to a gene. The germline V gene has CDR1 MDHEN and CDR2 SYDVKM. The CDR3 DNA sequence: TGTGCCAGCAGTTCTACTAGCGGGGGGTACTTC. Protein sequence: CASSSTSGGYF.

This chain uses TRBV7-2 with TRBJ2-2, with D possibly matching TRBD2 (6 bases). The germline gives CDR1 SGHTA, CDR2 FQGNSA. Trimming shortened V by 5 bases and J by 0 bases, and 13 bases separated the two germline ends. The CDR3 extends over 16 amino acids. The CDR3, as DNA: TGTGCCAGCAGCGCGGGTAGCGGTGCGAACACCGGGGAGCTGTTTTTT. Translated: CASSAGSGANTGELFF.

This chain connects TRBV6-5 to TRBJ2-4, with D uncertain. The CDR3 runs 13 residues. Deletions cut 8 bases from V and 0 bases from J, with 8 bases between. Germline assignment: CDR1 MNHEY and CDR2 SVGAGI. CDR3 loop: CASSEGAKNIQYF. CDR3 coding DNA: TGTGCCAGCTCGGAAGGAGCCAAAAACATTCAGTACTTC.

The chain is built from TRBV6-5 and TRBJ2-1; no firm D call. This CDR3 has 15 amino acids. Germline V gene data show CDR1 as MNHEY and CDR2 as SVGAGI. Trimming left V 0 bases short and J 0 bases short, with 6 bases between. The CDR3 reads CASSYSLPSYNEQFF. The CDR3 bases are TGTGCCAGCAGTTACTCTCTACCCTCCTACAATGAGCAGTTCTTC.

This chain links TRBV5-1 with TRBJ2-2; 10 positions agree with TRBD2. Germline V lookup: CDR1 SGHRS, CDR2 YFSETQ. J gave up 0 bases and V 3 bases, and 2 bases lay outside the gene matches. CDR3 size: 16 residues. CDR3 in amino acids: CASSWGLATNTGELFF. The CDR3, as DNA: TGCGCCAGCAGCTGGGGACTAGCGACGAACACCGGGGAGCTGTTTTTT.

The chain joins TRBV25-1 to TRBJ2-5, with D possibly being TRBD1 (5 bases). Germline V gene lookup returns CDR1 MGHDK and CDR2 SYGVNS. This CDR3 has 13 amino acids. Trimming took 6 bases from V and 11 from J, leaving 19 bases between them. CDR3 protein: CASSHRNPLEQYF. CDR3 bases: TGTGCCAGCAGCCACAGGAATCCCCTGGAGCAGTACTTC.